This entry concerns a single T cell receptor (beta chain). Antigen specificity is unknown. This sample is drawn from a study of Ad26.COV2.S vaccination and SARS-CoV-2 variants. Study results and limitations: Reported findings describe substantial breadth in spike-specific CD8+ and CD4+ T cell responses following vaccination. Higher spike-specific TCR breadth was found in vaccine recipients than in placebo recipients.

Treatment defined: around 19 received Ad26.COV2.S at low or high dose, single or two shots; about 5 received placebo; per-sample allocation not given. The samples date from day 63 after the first vaccine or placebo injection. The individual, an adult aged 18-55 years, was a donor in Boston. Repertoires were generated with immunoSEQ multiplex PCR, while TCRdb's copy carries only in-frame clones and drops some. The sample has around 320,000 clones; about 82% are singletons. The sequence was collected from a person aged 18 to 59 who received the Ad26.COV2.S COVID-19 vaccine or a placebo. Sequenced material: peripheral blood, taken in a trial of Ad26.COV2.S vaccine versus placebo.

CDR3 loop: CASSPITGPNEKLFF. CDR3 DNA sequence: TGTGCCAGCAGCCCTATTACAGGGCCTAATGAAAAACTGTTTTTT. This chain connects TRBV28 to TRBJ1-4; tentatively, D is TRBD1 (6 bases). The CDR3 length is 15 residues. The V and J ends lost 6 bases and 3 bases respectively, with 14 bases between them. Germline V CDR1 and CDR2: MDHEN, SYDVKM.